This T cell receptor beta chain comes out of a study of blood T cells in healthy people across ages. Through a sample-barcoded 5' primer and a J-beta primer mix, a second PCR was run for roughly 7 to 12 cycles. A single record per CDR3 protein comes from TCRdb applying MiXCR to the 5' RACE reads. The sample carries roughly 830,000 distinct CDR3 sequences, under 80% recorded once. This CDR3 comprises 12 residues. The V segment lost 6 bases and the J segment 6 bases; nucleotides outside the gene matches: 5. Germline V gene sequence: CDR1 SQVTM, CDR2 ANQGSEA. This clonotype appeared a few times. The clonotype comes from a young man in good health. Material for sequencing was blood. V and J are TRBV29-1 and TRBJ1-2; 9 bases line up with TRBD1. The CDR3 region is CSVGRDRDGYTF. The CDR3 DNA sequence: TGCAGCGTCGGCCGGGACAGGGATGGCTACACCTTC.